These T cell receptor beta chains were read from a single sample in a study of T cell repertoires in cytomegalovirus infection. TCRdb re-called the reads through MiXCR, storing one row per CDR3 protein. The sample yields fewer than 550,000 distinct CDR3 sequences, less than 30% seen once. Sample: PBMCs. The source is a human donor in good health (CMV status not recorded). Some clones in this sample may be carry-over from other donors' samples. Each CDR3 is given with its conserved first and last residue. A D gene is named only where the DNA matches it firmly. Only part of the rows carry a size: once, few, many, or a class if the clone is expanded.

>-|-|TRBJ2-1|TRBV20-1
TGCAGTGCTAGAGGGGGGGAAGGACTCCCGAGCGAGTACAATGAGCAGTTCTTC
CSARGGEGLPSEYNEQFF
>-|-|TRBJ1-6|TRBV12-3/TRBV12-4
TGTGCCAGCAGTCCCACAAGGACATGGGGATCGAATTCACCCCTCCACTTT
CASSPTRTWGSNSPLHF
>few|-|TRBJ2-2|TRBV23-1
TGCGCCAGCAGTCAAGATGGTTCTGGAGGGGCACACACCGGGGAGCTGTTTTTT
CASSQDGSGGAHTGELFF
>-|-|TRBJ2-3|TRBV6-5
TGTGCCAGCAGTTTAGCCCTTAGCACAGATACGCAGTATTTT
CASSLALSTDTQYF
>few|TRBD2|TRBJ2-7|TRBV6-6
TGTGCCAGCAGTTCCCCCGCTCTAGCGGGAGATCCCGAGCAGTACTTC
CASSSPALAGDPEQYF
>-|-|TRBJ2-3|TRBV18
TGTGCCAGCTCACCCTTGGGCCAGGATACGCAGTATTTT
CASSPLGQDTQYF
>-|-|TRBJ2-1|TRBV6-2/TRBV6-3
TGTGCCAGCAGCGACCCCAGGAATGAGCAGTTCTTC
CASSDPRNEQFF
>-|-|TRBJ1-1|TRBV19
TGTGCCAGTAGTATAGCGGTCAAGGCTGAAGCTTTCTTT
CASSIAVKAEAFF
>-|TRBD1|TRBJ1-1|TRBV28
TGTGCCAGCAGTTCCAACGGACAGGGATACACTGAAGCTTTCTTT
CASSSNGQGYTEAFF
>many|-|TRBJ2-5|TRBV29-1
TGCAGCTGCTCAGGAGAGACCCAGTACTTC
CSCSGETQYF
>many|TRBD2|TRBJ2-1|TRBV7-8
TGTGCCAGCAGCTTAGCCGGGCTAGCGGCTATCTCCTACAATGAGCAGTTCTTC
CASSLAGLAAISYNEQFF
>-|-|TRBJ2-3|TRBV2
TGTGCCAGCAGGGGGGCTCTCGATACGCAGTATTTT
CASRGALDTQYF
>few|-|TRBJ2-2|TRBV6-1
TGTGCCAGCAGTGAAGTCAGGGCATCCGGGGAGCTGTTTTTT
CASSEVRASGELFF
>few|-|TRBJ2-1|TRBV19
TGTGCCAGTAGAGCTCCGGTCAGGGGAAGCTCCTACAATGAGCAGTTCTTC
CASRAPVRGSSYNEQFF
>few|-|TRBJ2-3|TRBV24-1
TGTGCCACCAGTGGGCCGCCGAGGGCCATTGGGGGATCGCAGTATTTT
CATSGPPRAIGGSQYF
>-|-|TRBJ1-2|TRBV29-1
TGCAGCGTTGGAGAGGGAGTCTACACCTTC
CSVGEGVYTF
>-|-|TRBJ1-1|TRBV30
TGTGCCTGCGACAGGTCCACTAACACTGAAGCTTTCTTT
CACDRSTNTEAFF
>many|TRBD2|TRBJ2-5|TRBV7-2
TGTGCCAGCAGCTTAGCCTATAGCGGGGTCCAAGAGACCCAGTACTTC
CASSLAYSGVQETQYF
>few|-|TRBJ1-1|TRBV19
TGTGCCAGTAGGGTTGAGACAAACACTGAAGCTTTCTTT
CASRVETNTEAFF
>-|-|TRBJ2-3|TRBV20-1
TGCAGTGCTAAGGATCGTGCTAGCACAGATACGCAGTATTTT
CSAKDRASTDTQYF
>few|TRBD2|TRBJ2-2|TRBV11-2
TGTGCCAGCAGCTTAACTCTAGCGGGAGCGGGAGCCGGGGAGCTGTTTTTT
CASSLTLAGAGAGELFF
>-|TRBD1|TRBJ1-5|TRBV27
TGTGCCAGCAAAACTGGACAGGGAGCAAATCAGCCCCAGCATTTT
CASKTGQGANQPQHF
>few|TRBD2|TRBJ2-7|TRBV27
TGTGCCAGCAGATCAACCCCGGGACTAACCTACGAGCAGTACTTC
CASRSTPGLTYEQYF
>-|-|TRBJ1-1|TRBV12-3/TRBV12-4
TGTGCCAGCTTAAACAGCGATAGATTTGAACACCCGAACACTGAAGCTTTCTTT
CASLNSDRFEHPNTEAFF
>-|TRBD2|TRBJ2-2|TRBV12-3/TRBV12-4
TGTGCCAGCAGTAGGACTAGCGGGAGAGGCACCGGGGAGCTGTTTTTT
CASSRTSGRGTGELFF
>few|TRBD1|TRBJ1-1|TRBV5-6
TGTGCCAGCAGCTTGGGGTCAGGGGGCCCGTGGACTGAAGCTTTCTTT
CASSLGSGGPWTEAFF
>many|-|TRBJ2-7|TRBV6-2/TRBV6-3
TGTGCCAGCAGTCCAAGCGGATCCTACGAGCAGTACTTC
CASSPSGSYEQYF
>many|TRBD2|TRBJ2-7|TRBV7-2
TGTGCCAGCAGCACACGGACTAGCGGGGATCCCTACGAGCAGTACTTC
CASSTRTSGDPYEQYF
>few|TRBD1|TRBJ2-7|TRBV4-3
TGCGCCAGCAGCCAAGGACTCTCCCCGGGACAGGGGGCCTACGAGCAGTACTTC
CASSQGLSPGQGAYEQYF
>-|-|TRBJ1-6|TRBV6-1
TGTGCCAGCAGTGTAGGGAATTCACCCCTCCACTTT
CASSVGNSPLHF
>-|-|TRBJ1-1|TRBV7-2
TGTGCCAGCAAAGGGGACTGGAACACTGAAGCTTTCTTT
CASKGDWNTEAFF
>-|-|TRBJ2-5|TRBV25-1
TGTGCCAGCAGTGAAGACCGGACAGTCTTCCAAGAGACCCAGTACTTC
CASSEDRTVFQETQYF
>many|-|TRBJ2-2|TRBV7-2
TGTGCCAGCAGCTTAGGACAGGGGGAGCTGTTTTTT
CASSLGQGELFF
>many|-|TRBJ2-3|TRBV7-6
TGTGCCAGCTGGAATGGCCCTACCAGGGCTAGCACAGATACGCAGTATTTT
CASWNGPTRASTDTQYF
>-|TRBD1|TRBJ1-5|TRBV12-3/TRBV12-4
TGTGCCAGCAGTTTAGCGACAGGGTTGAATCAGCCCCAGCATTTT
CASSLATGLNQPQHF
>few|TRBD1|TRBJ1-1|TRBV12-3/TRBV12-4
TGTGCCAGCACCCGGACAGGGTCGGCGACTGAAGCTTTCTTT
CASTRTGSATEAFF
>-|-|TRBJ2-7|TRBV19
TGTGCCAGTAGTATAGGTCAGAACTCCTACGAGCAGTACTTC
CASSIGQNSYEQYF
>-|TRBD1|TRBJ2-2|TRBV6-1
TGTGCCAGCAGATTGTACTACGGACAGGGATCTTCAGGGGAGCTGTTTTTT
CASRLYYGQGSSGELFF
>few|TRBD1|TRBJ1-1|TRBV5-4
TGTGCCAGCAGCTTGGCTGGGGGACAGACTGAAGCTTTCTTT
CASSLAGGQTEAFF
>-|TRBD2|TRBJ2-3|TRBV28
TGTGCCAGCAGTAGGGGGAGCGGGAGCCGCACAGATACGCAGTATTTT
CASSRGSGSRTDTQYF
>once|TRBD2|TRBJ2-1|TRBV7-6
TGTACCAGCAGCTTTTCGGGACTAGCGGGAGGGTACAATGAGCAGTTCTTC
CTSSFSGLAGGYNEQFF
>many|TRBD2|TRBJ2-3|TRBV7-2
TGTGCCAGCAGCTTAGGTAGCGGGAGTCCGGATACGCAGTATTTT
CASSLGSGSPDTQYF